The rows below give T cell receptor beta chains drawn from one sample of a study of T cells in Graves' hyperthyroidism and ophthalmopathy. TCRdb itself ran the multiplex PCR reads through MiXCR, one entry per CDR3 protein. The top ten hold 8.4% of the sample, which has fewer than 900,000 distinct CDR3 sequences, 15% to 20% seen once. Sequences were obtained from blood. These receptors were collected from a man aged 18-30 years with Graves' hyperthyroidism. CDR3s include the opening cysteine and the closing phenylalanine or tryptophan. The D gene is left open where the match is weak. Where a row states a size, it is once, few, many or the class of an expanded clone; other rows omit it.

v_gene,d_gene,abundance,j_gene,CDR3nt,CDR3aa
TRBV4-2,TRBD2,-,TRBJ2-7,TGTGCCAGCAGCCAAGGGGAAGCAGCGGGAGGGTACGAGCAGTACTTC,CASSQGEAAGGYEQYF
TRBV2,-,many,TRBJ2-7,TGTGCCAGCAGTGAAGTATGGGGGCTGGGGTCATCTACCTACGAGCAGTACTTC,CASSEVWGLGSSTYEQYF
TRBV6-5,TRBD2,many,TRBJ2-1,TGTGCCAGCAGTTACTCCGCCAATAGGCCTAGCGGGAGGTCAAGCTCCTACAATGAGCAGTTCTTC,CASSYSANRPSGRSSSYNEQFF
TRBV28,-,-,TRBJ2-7,TGTGCCAGCAGTCGGCCCGGTAGCGGCGCACTCTACGAGCAGTACTTC,CASSRPGSGALYEQYF
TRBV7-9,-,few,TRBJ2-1,TGTGCCAGCAGCACTTTTAAGGGAGCGTTGGATGAGCAGTTCTTC,CASSTFKGALDEQFF
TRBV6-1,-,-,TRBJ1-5,TGTGCCAGCAGTGAAATTCGCGGGGGGGGCAATCAGCCCCAGCATTTT,CASSEIRGGGNQPQHF
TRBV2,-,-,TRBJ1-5,TGTGCCAGCAGCCCGCCGTCGGTGCAGGCGGGCAATCAGCCCCAGCATTTT,CASSPPSVQAGNQPQHF
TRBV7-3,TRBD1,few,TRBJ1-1,TGTGCCAGTTCAGACAGGGGGCAAACTGAAGCTTTCTTT,CASSDRGQTEAFF
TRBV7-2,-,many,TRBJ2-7,TGTGCCAGCAGCTCCGACTGGAGCCAAGACGAGCAGTACTTC,CASSSDWSQDEQYF
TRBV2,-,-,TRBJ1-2,TGTGCCCTCACAGATTCAAGGACACCCGAAAACTATGGCTACAGCTTC,CALTDSRTPENYGYSF
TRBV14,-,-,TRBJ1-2,TGTGCCAGCAGCCAAGATGCCAGTTGGCGCGCCTACACCTTC,CASSQDASWRAYTF
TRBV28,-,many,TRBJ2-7,TGTGCCAGCAGCCTCATTAACCTTAAGCACCCCCTAAAGCCCAACGAGCAGTACTTC,CASSLINLKHPLKPNEQYF
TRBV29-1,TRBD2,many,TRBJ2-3,TGCAGCGTTGAGGCGGGAGATAAAGATACGCAGTATTTT,CSVEAGDKDTQYF
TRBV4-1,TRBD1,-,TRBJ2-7,TGCGCCAGCAGCCATGCCTTCGGGACAGCCTACGAGCAGTACTTC,CASSHAFGTAYEQYF
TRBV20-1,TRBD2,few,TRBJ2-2,TGCAGTGCCATCAGCGGGGCGAACACCGGGGAGCTGTTTTTT,CSAISGANTGELFF
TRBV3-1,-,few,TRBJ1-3,TGTGCCAGCAGCCAAGAGCGGGGCTCTGGAAACACCATATATTTT,CASSQERGSGNTIYF
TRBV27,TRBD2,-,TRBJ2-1,TGTGCCAGCAGTTACGGCGGGAGGATTGCCGATGAGCAGTTCTTC,CASSYGGRIADEQFF
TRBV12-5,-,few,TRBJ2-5,TGTGCTAGTGGTCTTGGCGGCGGGGAGACCCAGTACTTC,CASGLGGGETQYF
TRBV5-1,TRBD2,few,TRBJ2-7,TGCGCCAGCAGCTTGGCGCTAGCGGGGACTTCGGGAGAGCAGTACTTC,CASSLALAGTSGEQYF
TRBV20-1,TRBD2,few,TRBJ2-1,TGCAGTGCGGCCCCTCGGGGGGGGGCAGGGAATGAGCAGTTCTTC,CSAAPRGGAGNEQFF
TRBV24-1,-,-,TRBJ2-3,TGTGCCACCAGTGACCGGGAGAGCACAGATACGCAGTATTTT,CATSDRESTDTQYF
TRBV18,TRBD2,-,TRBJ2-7,TGTGCCAGCTCATCCAGCCGACCGGGACTAGCGGGCAACGAGCAGTACTTC,CASSSSRPGLAGNEQYF
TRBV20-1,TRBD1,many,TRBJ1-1,TGCAGTGCTAGACCACAGGGGGCTACGGGGAACACTGAAGCTTTCTTT,CSARPQGATGNTEAFF
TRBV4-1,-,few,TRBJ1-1,TGCGCCAGCAGCCAAGTTGGGACAAGAGTTAGGACTGAAGCTTTCTTT,CASSQVGTRVRTEAFF
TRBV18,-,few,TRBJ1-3,TGTGCCAGCTCACCCTCCAGGGGATCCGGAAACACCATATATTTT,CASSPSRGSGNTIYF
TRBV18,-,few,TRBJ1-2,TGTGCCAGCTCCCGGCTTGGGGACTATGGCTACACCTTC,CASSRLGDYGYTF
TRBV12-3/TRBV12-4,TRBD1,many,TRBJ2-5,TGTGCCAGCAGTTTCCTACCCGGACAGGGACGGGAGACCCAGTACTTC,CASSFLPGQGRETQYF
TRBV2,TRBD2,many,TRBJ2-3,TGTGCCAGCAGTGGGGGACTAGGAACAGATACGCAGTATTTT,CASSGGLGTDTQYF
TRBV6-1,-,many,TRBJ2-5,TGTGCCAGCAGCAACCCCCGACGCAGCCAAGAGACCCAGTACTTC,CASSNPRRSQETQYF
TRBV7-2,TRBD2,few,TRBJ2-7,TGCGCCAGCAGCCAAGATCTGAGGCGGGAGAACTCCTACGAGCAGTACTTC,CASSQDLRRENSYEQYF
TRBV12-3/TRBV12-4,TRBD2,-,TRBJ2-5,TGTGCCAGCAGTTCCTCACTTTCAGGGCGGGAGAAAGAGACCCAGTACTTC,CASSSSLSGREKETQYF
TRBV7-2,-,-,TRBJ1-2,TGTGCCAGCAACCCATACAGAGTAGGCTACACCTTC,CASNPYRVGYTF
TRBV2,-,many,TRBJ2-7,TGTGCCAGCAGGCTCGGACAGTCCTCCTACGAGCAGTACTTC,CASRLGQSSYEQYF
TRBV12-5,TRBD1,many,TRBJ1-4,TGTGCTAGTGGTTTGCATTTTTGCCGACAGGGGAAGGGTCCAACTAATGAAAAACTGTTTTTT,CASGLHFCRQGKGPTNEKLFF
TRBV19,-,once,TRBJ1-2,TGTGCCAGTAGCAAGGACCGCTCTAATAACTATGGCTACACCTTC,CASSKDRSNNYGYTF
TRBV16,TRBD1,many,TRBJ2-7,TGTGCCAGCAGCCAACCGACAGGGAACGAGCAGTACTTC,CASSQPTGNEQYF
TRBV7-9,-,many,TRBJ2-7,TGTGCCAGCAGCTTACCCCGTCATGCCGAGCAGTACTTC,CASSLPRHAEQYF
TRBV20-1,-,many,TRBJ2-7,TGCAGTACTTCGACAGTCTCCTACGAGCAGTACTTC,CSTSTVSYEQYF
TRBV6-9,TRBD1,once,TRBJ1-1,TGTGCCAGCGGTTACAGGGGGGGGACTGAAGCTTTCTTT,CASGYRGGTEAFF
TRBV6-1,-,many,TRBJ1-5,TGTGCCAGCAGCCACCTTAGCAATCAGCCCCAGCATTTT,CASSHLSNQPQHF
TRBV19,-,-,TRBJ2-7,TGTGCCAGTAGTACTCCCTTATACGAGCAGTACTTC,CASSTPLYEQYF
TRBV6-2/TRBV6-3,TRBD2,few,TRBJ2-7,TGTGCCAGCAGCGGACTAGCGGGAGGGCTGGCCTACGAGCAGTACTTC,CASSGLAGGLAYEQYF
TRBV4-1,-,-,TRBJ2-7,TGCGCCAGCAGCCAAGGGACTAAAACCTACGAGCAGTACTTC,CASSQGTKTYEQYF
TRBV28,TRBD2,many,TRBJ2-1,TGTGCCAGCAGTTTAGGTCGGGCTAGCGGGAGCTCCTACAATGAGCAGTTCTTC,CASSLGRASGSSYNEQFF
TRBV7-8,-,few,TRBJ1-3,TGTGCCAGCAGGGAAGGACGGTACGCTGGAAACACCATATATTTT,CASREGRYAGNTIYF
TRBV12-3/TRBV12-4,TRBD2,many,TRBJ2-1,TGTGCCAGCACCTCAGCGGGAGGCCTAACCTACAATGAGCAGTTCTTC,CASTSAGGLTYNEQFF
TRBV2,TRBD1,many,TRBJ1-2,TGTGCCAGCAGTCGACAGGGGGCACGGTATGGCTACACCTTC,CASSRQGARYGYTF
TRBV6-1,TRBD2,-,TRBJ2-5,TGTGCCAGCAGTTCTGGACTAGATCGTGTGGAGACCCAGTACTTC,CASSSGLDRVETQYF
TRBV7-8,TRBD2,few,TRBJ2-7,TGTGCCAGCAGCCTCCGCTGGGGGGGTGAGGGGCCCTACGAGCAGTACTTC,CASSLRWGGEGPYEQYF
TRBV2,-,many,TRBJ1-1,TGTGCCAGCAGGGCGTCGGTGAACACTGAAGCTTTCTTT,CASRASVNTEAFF
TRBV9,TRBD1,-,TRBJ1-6,TGTGCCAGCAGCTCAGCCATCGGGACAGGGGGCGGTTCACCCCTCCACTTT,CASSSAIGTGGGSPLHF
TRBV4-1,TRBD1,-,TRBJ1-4,TGCGCCAGCAGCCAGCCCCTAAGACAGGGTTATGAAAAACTGTTTTTT,CASSQPLRQGYEKLFF
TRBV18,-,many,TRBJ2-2,TGTGCCAGCTCACCAGGCATTAACACCGGGGAGCTGTTTTTT,CASSPGINTGELFF
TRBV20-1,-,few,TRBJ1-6,TGCAGTGCTAGAGACGCGGGAAATTCACCCCTCCACTTT,CSARDAGNSPLHF
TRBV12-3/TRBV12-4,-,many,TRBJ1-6,TGTGCCAGCAGCCCCAATTATAATTCACCCCTCCACTTT,CASSPNYNSPLHF
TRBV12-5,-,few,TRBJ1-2,TGTGCTAGTGGTTTTCGGGGCTACACCTTC,CASGFRGYTF
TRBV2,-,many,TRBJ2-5,TGTGCCAGCAGTAGGACGACCCAGTACTTC,CASSRTTQYF
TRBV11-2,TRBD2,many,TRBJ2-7,TGTGCCAGCAGTTCACTAGCGGGAGGCTCCTACGAGCAGTACTTC,CASSSLAGGSYEQYF